This record looks at one TCR beta chain sequence and its context. Antigen unknown. An end of the junction differs from the germline gene, which may be a read error. Using a J-beta primer mix together with a sample-barcoded 5' primer, a second PCR was run for roughly 7 to 12 cycles. Each sample yielded at least 2.5 million CDR3-containing paired-end reads. TCRdb fed the 5' RACE reads into MiXCR, producing one record per CDR3 protein. The profile covers roughly 800,000 distinct CDR3 sequences, with roughly 60% appearing a single time and about 20% taken by the ten largest. This entry belongs to a study of blood T cells in healthy people across ages. Researchers collected about 9.7 milliliters of peripheral blood from every single donor. Germline CDR1 reads SSHAT; CDR2 reads FNYEAQ (reference sequence). The CDR3 spans 13 residues. Study-wide results and limits: It was not possible, with unsorted PBMCs, to conclusively compare naive and antigen-experienced cells. Possibly, changes in expanded clonotypes were confounded because donor CMV status was unknown.

The chain recombines TRBV7-7 with TRBJ2-1; no definite D call. Sequencing was done on a sample of blood. The origin of this receptor is a man aged 25 to 40 in good health. CDR3 in DNA: TGTGCTAGCAGCCCATTGCCATCGGACGAGCAGTTCTTC. Its protein is CASSPLPSDEQFF.